The rows below give T cell receptor beta chains drawn from one sample of a study of radiotherapy plus CTLA-4 blockade in lung cancer. Assay used: immunoSEQ multiplex PCR; TCRdb lists only in-frame clones, some missing. The table has some 77,000 clones, more than 75% seen once. This sample comprised peripheral blood, obtained from a patient treated with radiotherapy plus ipilimumab. The receptor set was obtained from a human donor with non-small cell lung cancer who had a partial response to radiotherapy plus ipilimumab. CDR3s include the opening cysteine and the closing phenylalanine or tryptophan. Fields, in order: CDR3 protein, CDR3 DNA, clone size, V gene, J gene, D gene. A D gene is named only where the DNA matches it firmly. Not all rows give a size; the values are once, few, many and, for expanded clones, a class.

CASSIRRQGGYNEQFF,TGTGCCAGTAGTATTCGTAGACAGGGGGGCTACAATGAGCAGTTCTTC,NA,TRBV19,TRBJ2-1,TRBD1
CASKGGDGELFF,TGTGCCAGCAAAGGAGGTGACGGGGAGCTGTTTTTT,NA,TRBV6-5,TRBJ2-2,NA
CASSVGQGHADYEQYF,TGTGCCAGCAGCGTAGGACAGGGTCACGCCGACTACGAGCAGTACTTC,NA,TRBV9,TRBJ2-7,TRBD1
CSGNRGLRNEQFF,TGCAGCGGCAACAGGGGGCTTCGGAATGAGCAGTTCTTC,NA,TRBV29-1,TRBJ2-1,TRBD1
CASSMGQGNTEAFF,TGTGCCAGCAGTATGGGACAGGGGAACACTGAAGCTTTCTTT,NA,TRBV2,TRBJ1-1,TRBD1
CASSRGQGGSTEAFF,TGCGCCAGCAGCCGAGGACAGGGAGGTTCCACTGAAGCTTTCTTT,NA,TRBV5-1,TRBJ1-1,TRBD1
CAISESSTLRGEAFF,TGTGCCATCAGTGAGTCGAGCACCCTCAGGGGTGAAGCTTTCTTT,NA,TRBV10-3,TRBJ1-1,NA
CASSQWQLGMNTEAFF,TGTGCCAGCAGCCAATGGCAACTAGGCATGAACACTGAAGCTTTCTTT,NA,TRBV16,TRBJ1-1,NA
CASSFLGGSSYNEQFF,TGTGCCAGCAGCTTTCTCGGGGGGAGCTCCTACAATGAGCAGTTCTTC,NA,TRBV7-3,TRBJ2-1,TRBD2
CASSDRANYEQYF,TGTGCCAGCAGTGACAGGGCGAACTACGAGCAGTACTTC,NA,TRBV6-5,TRBJ2-7,TRBD1
CASSETGQGDNQPQHF,TGCGCCAGCAGTGAGACGGGACAGGGCGACAATCAGCCCCAGCATTTT,NA,TRBV10-2,TRBJ1-5,TRBD1
CASSQLGGDTDTQYF,TGCGCCAGCAGCCAATTGGGCGGGGACACAGATACGCAGTATTTT,once,TRBV4-1,TRBJ2-3,NA
CASAGTSYNEQFF,TGTGCCAGCGCCGGGACTAGCTACAATGAGCAGTTCTTC,NA,TRBV6-5,TRBJ2-1,TRBD2
CAWSAGQDGQPQHF,TGTGCCTGGAGCGCGGGACAGGACGGTCAGCCCCAGCATTTT,few,TRBV30,TRBJ1-5,TRBD1
CASSQLGHGRLYGYTF,TGTGCCAGCAGCCAACTCGGTCATGGGAGGCTCTATGGCTACACCTTC,NA,TRBV14,TRBJ1-2,NA
CASSSTGDTEAFF,TGTGCCAGCAGTTCTACAGGGGACACTGAAGCTTTCTTT,NA,TRBV2,TRBJ1-1,TRBD1
CASSYRTSEAFF,TGTGCCAGCAGTTACCGAACAAGTGAAGCTTTCTTT,NA,TRBV6-5,TRBJ1-1,NA
CASSTGLAGVSPNEQFF,TGCGCCAGCAGCACGGGACTAGCGGGAGTCTCCCCCAATGAGCAGTTCTTC,NA,TRBV5-1,TRBJ2-1,TRBD2
CASSLFSDQPQHF,TGTGCCAGCAGCTTGTTCAGTGATCAGCCCCAGCATTTT,NA,TRBV5-5,TRBJ1-5,NA
CAISKFVGPNTGGRTEAFF,TGTGCCATCAGTAAATTCGTTGGGCCGAATACAGGGGGGAGGACTGAAGCTTTCTTT,NA,TRBV10-3,TRBJ1-1,TRBD1
CASSKRTSGREEQFF,TGTGCCAGTAGTAAACGGACTAGCGGGAGAGAAGAGCAGTTCTTC,NA,TRBV19,TRBJ2-1,TRBD2
CASSRDSPPTNEKLFF,TGTGCCAGCAGCCGGGACAGCCCTCCAACTAATGAAAAACTGTTTTTT,NA,TRBV7-2,TRBJ1-4,TRBD1
CASSLAVQGDETQYF,TGTGCCAGCAGCTTGGCCGTACAGGGTGATGAGACCCAGTACTTC,once,TRBV5-8,TRBJ2-5,NA
CASSIPGGGQPQHF,TGTGCCAGTAGTATCCCCGGGGGGGGGCAGCCCCAGCATTTT,NA,TRBV19,TRBJ1-5,NA
CASTTRNEQFF,TGTGCCAGTACAACTAGAAATGAGCAGTTCTTC,NA,TRBV19,TRBJ2-1,NA
CASSFSGTGSNYGYTF,TGTGCCAGCAGTTTCTCCGGGACAGGGTCTAACTATGGCTACACCTTC,NA,TRBV27,TRBJ1-2,TRBD1
CASSIDRGANMNTEAFF,TGTGCCAGTAGTATCGACAGGGGCGCAAATATGAACACTGAAGCTTTCTTT,NA,TRBV19,TRBJ1-1,TRBD1
CASSPPGNYGYTF,TGTGCCAGCAGTCCCCCGGGGAACTATGGCTACACCTTC,NA,TRBV6-5,TRBJ1-2,NA
CASSPWTSGRGGQETQYF,TGCGCCAGCAGCCCCTGGACTAGCGGGAGAGGGGGTCAAGAGACCCAGTACTTC,NA,TRBV5-1,TRBJ2-5,TRBD2
CASSQGQGGGGEAFF,TGTGCCAGCTCTCAAGGACAGGGGGGAGGTGGTGAAGCTTTCTTT,NA,TRBV18,TRBJ1-1,TRBD1
CATADREGGNTIYF,TGTGCCACCGCGGACAGGGAAGGCGGAAACACCATATATTTT,medium-sized,TRBV10-3,TRBJ1-3,TRBD1
CASSFYGRHTGELFF,TGTGCCAGCAGCTTCTACGGGAGGCACACCGGGGAGCTGTTTTTT,NA,TRBV11-2,TRBJ2-2,TRBD2
CASSFYGRGNTEAFF,TGTGCCAGCAGTTTTTATGGGCGGGGGAACACTGAAGCTTTCTTT,NA,TRBV28,TRBJ1-1,NA
CASSPSGASYNEQFF,TGTGCCAGCAGCCCTAGCGGGGCCTCCTACAATGAGCAGTTCTTC,few,TRBV9,TRBJ2-1,TRBD2
CASSPGYNSPLHF,TGCGCCAGCAGTCCAGGGTATAATTCACCCCTCCACTTT,NA,TRBV10-1,TRBJ1-6,NA
CASSLAPSGGELFF,TGTGCTAGCAGCTTAGCACCTAGCGGCGGGGAGCTGTTTTTT,NA,TRBV7-7,TRBJ2-2,TRBD2
CASRESGFEQFF,TGTGCCAGCAGGGAATCAGGGTTTGAGCAGTTCTTC,NA,TRBV28,TRBJ2-1,NA
CAWSAGQGNQPQHF,TGTGCCTGGAGCGCCGGACAGGGTAATCAGCCCCAGCATTTT,NA,TRBV30,TRBJ1-5,TRBD1
CASRDSPLSYGYTF,TGCGCCAGCAGGGACAGCCCCCTATCTTATGGCTACACCTTC,NA,TRBV5-1,TRBJ1-2,NA
CASSLDGGRANEKLFF,TGTGCCAGCAGCTTAGATGGGGGCCGGGCTAATGAAAAACTGTTTTTT,once,TRBV7-2,TRBJ1-4,NA
CASSPDEILRGTGELFF,TGCGCCAGCAGCCCCGATGAAATATTACGAGGCACCGGGGAGCTGTTTTTT,NA,TRBV5-1,TRBJ2-2,NA
CASSWAGTGNTGELFF,TGTGCCAGCAGCTGGGCCGGGACAGGGAACACCGGGGAGCTGTTTTTT,NA,TRBV7-2,TRBJ2-2,TRBD1
CASSFRGGSTEAFF,TGTGCCAGCAGTTTTCGGGGGGGGAGCACTGAAGCTTTCTTT,once,TRBV28,TRBJ1-1,NA
CASVGISGRAEEQFF,TGTGCCAGCGTTGGCATAAGCGGGAGGGCCGAGGAGCAGTTCTTC,NA,TRBV19,TRBJ2-1,TRBD2
CASSPLFLGYTF,TGTGCCAGCAGTCCCCTCTTCCTTGGCTACACCTTC,few,TRBV28,TRBJ1-2,NA
CASSYSTGAGELFF,TGTGCCAGCAGCTATTCTACGGGGGCCGGGGAGCTGTTTTTT,NA,TRBV7-2,TRBJ2-2,NA